The 28 T cell receptor beta chains below all came from one sample that was sequenced in a study of T-cell memory formation after mild COVID-19. Each CDR3 protein gets one entry after TCRdb re-called the 5' RACE reads with MiXCR. The data contain hundreds of thousands of distinct CDR3 sequences, approximately 8.4% of them seen just once; the ten biggest clones take up about 20%. Material: PBMCs or a T cell subset sorted from them (not recorded which). All receptors derive from a man aged 18 to 35 who had mild COVID-19 (a few samples of this study predate the infection). Cell type and time point are not known.

As for this clonotype: The junction departs from germline at one end; a sequencing error may be responsible. The V and J genes are TRBV7-8 and TRBJ1-5; no reliable D call. The CDR3 contains 13 residues. CDR1 SGHVS and CDR2 FQNEAQ come from the germline V gene. CDR3 nucleotide sequence: TGTGCCAGAAGCTTAGTGTTTGAGGAGCCCCAGCATTTT. This gives the protein CARSLVFEEPQHF.

The V gene is TRBV20-1, the J gene TRBJ2-3, with D unclear. The CDR3 spans 13 residues. In germline, CDR1 is DFQATT, CDR2 SNEGSKA (reference sequence). With 7 bases removed from V and 7 bases from J, the gap between germline ends came to 18 bases. CDR3 nucleotides: TGCAGTGTGTGGGTCCTAAAGGGAAATACGCAGTATTTT. It specifies CSVWVLKGNTQYF.

The chain is built from TRBV13 and TRBJ2-3, with 13 bases lining up with TRBD2. J lost 4 bases, V lost 6 bases, and 4 bases had no gene match. This CDR3 region has 15 residues. CDR1 PRHDT and CDR2 FYEKMQ come from the germline V gene (reference sequence). CDR3 nucleotides: TGTGCCAGCAGACTAGCGGGGGGGCCGCCAGATACGCAGTATTTT. Translation: CASRLAGGPPDTQYF.

The CDR3 sequence: CSAHQGQGPTDTQYF. CDR3 sequence (DNA): TGCAGTGCTCACCAGGGGCAGGGCCCCACAGATACGCAGTATTTT. This chain joins TRBV20-1 and TRBJ2-3, with a tentative D call TRBD1 (6 bases). V lost 5 bases to trimming and J lost 2 bases, with 17 bases between them. The V gene's germline CDR1 is DFQATT and CDR2 SNEGSKA (reference sequence). This CDR3 is built from 15 residues.

This clonotype was counted ten times or more. V is TRBV4-3 and J is TRBJ2-1; TRBD2 matches 14 bases. There are 16 residues in the CDR3. After removal of 0 bases from V and 10 bases from J, the junction contained 5 bases not matched to a gene. In germline, CDR1 is LGHNA, CDR2 YSLEER. CDR3 nucleotide sequence: TGCGCCAGCAGCCAAGAGGGACTAGCGGGGGCGGGAGAGCAGTTCTTC. Amino acids: CASSQEGLAGAGEQFF.

The rearrangement joins TRBV5-1 to TRBJ2-3; D is unresolved. V was clipped by 2 bases and J by 4 bases, with 8 bases between them. The CDR3 extends over 13 amino acids. Germline V gene data show CDR1 as SGHRS and CDR2 as YFSETQ. The CDR3 sequence: CASSFPVSDTQYF. The CDR3 DNA follows: TGCGCCAGCAGCTTCCCGGTTTCAGATACGCAGTATTTT.

The chain employs TRBV5-6 and TRBJ1-4; the D gene is possibly TRBD1 (6 bases). Trimming shortened V by 1 base and J by 6 bases, and 13 bases separated the two germline ends. This CDR3 comprises 15 residues. CDR1 SGHDT and CDR2 YYEEEE come from the germline V gene. For the CDR3, the DNA is TGTGCCAGCAGCTTGAGGAGGGGGGTGGATGAAAAACTGTTTTTT. As protein: CASSLRRGVDEKLFF.

The rearrangement links TRBV5-1 to TRBJ2-3; no reliable D call. The CDR3 sequence is 18 residues long. Per the germline V gene, CDR1 is SGHRS and CDR2 is YFSETQ. The V and J ends lost 2 bases and 0 bases respectively, with 19 bases between them. The CDR3 nucleotides are TGCGCCAGCAGCTTCGGAATTCCACAGCCGATTAGCACAGATACGCAGTATTTT. This codes for CASSFGIPQPISTDTQYF.

This clonotype was observed a few times. This chain uses TRBV5-1 with TRBJ1-1; D is unclear. The CDR3 totals 15 residues. Germline loops: CDR1 SGHRS, CDR2 YFSETQ. The germline V and J ends were trimmed by 0 bases and 6 bases, with 15 bases remaining between them. As DNA, the CDR3 is TGCGCCAGCAGCTTGGATGTACGGAGGACGGCTGAAGCTTTCTTT. Translating gives CASSLDVRRTAEAFF. The full variable domain, with the rest looked up from reference TRBV5-1 and TRBJ1-1, is KAGVTQTPRYLIKTRGQQVTLSCSPISGHRSVSWYQQTPGQGLQFLFEYFSETQRNKGNFPGRFSGRQFSNSRSEMNVSTLELGDSALYLCASSLDVRRTAEAFFGQGTRLTVV.

This clonotype came up a few times. The rearrangement links TRBV30 to TRBJ2-7, with D tentatively TRBD1 (6 bases). Trimming shortened V by 4 bases and J by 5 bases, and 12 bases separated the two germline ends. There are 12 residues in the CDR3. CDR1 and CDR2 from the germline V gene are GTSNPN and SVGIG (reference sequence). CDR3 amino acids: CAWTRGRDEQYF. The CDR3 nucleotides read TGTGCCTGGACCAGGGGACGCGACGAGCAGTACTTC.

This clonotype has ten or more counts. The chain recombines TRBV7-2 with TRBJ2-1, with D tentatively TRBD2 (6 bases). This CDR3 region has 14 residues. The germline CDR1 and CDR2 sequences are SGHTA and FQGNSA. Trimming removed 5 bases from V and 9 bases from J, with 17 bases in between. CDR3 sequence (DNA): TGTGCCAGCAGCCCCGGAGGGAGTCGAGGTGAGCAGTTCTTC. This encodes CASSPGGSRGEQFF.

This rearrangement joins TRBV7-8 to TRBJ2-1, with D possibly matching TRBD1 (6 bases). V gave up 2 bases and J gave up 8 bases, with 13 bases separating them. The CDR3 spans 14 residues. From germline, CDR1 is SGHVS and CDR2 FQNEAQ. In DNA, the CDR3 is TGTGCCAGCAGCTTATACAGGGCTAGGGATGAGCAGTTCTTC. Translating it yields CASSLYRARDEQFF.

This clonotype was picked up a small number of times. This chain joins TRBV2 and TRBJ2-3; 11 bases match TRBD2. Trimming at V came to 4 bases and at J to 0 bases, leaving 6 bases not matched to a gene. Looked up from germline, CDR1 is SNHLY and CDR2 is FYNNEI. The CDR3 covers 17 residues. The CDR3 here is CASSVSSGGTSTDTQYF. Here the CDR3 DNA reads TGTGCCAGCAGTGTGTCTAGCGGGGGGACTAGCACAGATACGCAGTATTTT.

This clonotype was counted only a few times. The chain joins TRBV6-5 to TRBJ1-3, with D perhaps TRBD1 (5 bases). Per germline, CDR1 MNHEY and CDR2 SVGAGI. The CDR3 sequence is 15 residues long. V shed 5 bases and J shed 4 bases, with 15 bases lying between them. The CDR3 protein is CASSNGGVGGNTIYF. CDR3 in DNA: TGTGCCAGCAGTAACGGGGGGGTCGGCGGAAACACCATATATTTT.

This clonotype appeared many times. The chain couples TRBV12-3 or TRBV12-4 to TRBJ2-7; D gene uncertain. The ends were cut back, 2 bases at V and 9 bases at J, with 14 bases in the middle. There are 13 residues in the CDR3. CDR3: CASSLRVGVGQYF. For the CDR3, the DNA is TGTGCCAGCAGTTTACGAGTAGGAGTCGGGCAGTACTTC.

J is TRBJ2-1 and V is TRBV19; TRBD1 might be the D (6 bases). In germline, CDR1 is LNHDA, CDR2 SQIVND (reference sequence). This CDR3 contains 14 residues. V lost 4 bases, J lost 7 bases, and 14 bases lay in between. CDR3 bases: TGTGCCAGTAGTACGCAGGGGTATTCAAATGAGCAGTTCTTC. Its protein product is CASSTQGYSNEQFF.

The gene calls are TRBV19 and TRBJ1-2; tentative D call: TRBD1 (5 bases). Trimming pared 10 bases from V and 3 bases from J, leaving 18 bases between. This CDR3 region has 14 residues. Per germline, CDR1 LNHDA and CDR2 SQIVND (reference sequence). CDR3 DNA: TGTGCCACCTCCCCGACAGTGACGGACTATGGCTACACCTTC. Protein sequence: CATSPTVTDYGYTF.

The V gene is TRBV18, the J gene TRBJ1-4; D gene ambiguous. Trimming took off 1 base at V and 5 bases at J, with 11 bases between the two ends. This CDR3 comprises 15 residues. The germline V gene encodes CDR1 KGHSH and CDR2 LQKENI. The CDR3 sequence is CASSPQAQLNEKLFF. CDR3 sequence (DNA): TGTGCCAGCTCACCACAGGCACAGTTAAATGAAAAACTGTTTTTT.

The rearrangement links TRBV20-1 to TRBJ2-7, with D tentatively TRBD1 or TRBD2 (5 bases each). V shed 8 bases and J shed 7 bases, with 15 bases lying between them. The CDR3 contains 11 residues. Germline V CDR1 and CDR2: DFQATT, SNEGSKA (reference sequence). The CDR3 DNA reads TGCAGTCCCTGGGACGCCGCGGAGCAGTACGTC. Its protein product is CSPWDAAEQYV.

This sequence joins TRBV4-2 and TRBJ1-6; a weak D match, TRBD1 (5 bases). Trimming took 3 bases from V and 8 from J, leaving 20 bases between them. CDR3 length: 17 amino acids. Germline V lookup: CDR1 LGHNA, CDR2 YNFKEQ. The DNA for the CDR3 is TGTGCCAGCAGCCAGACCCTGGGGCCGGGACCCCATTCACCCCTCCACTTT. Protein sequence: CASSQTLGPGPHSPLHF.

This clonotype was counted between two and nine times. The gene calls are TRBV7-6 and TRBJ1-1; TRBD1 matches 7 bases. V lost 5 bases, J lost 5 bases, and 11 bases stayed unmatched. The CDR3 contains 15 residues. CDR1 and CDR2 (germline): SGHVS, FNYEAQ. The chain's CDR3 is CASSPPTGLGTEAFF. The CDR3 DNA follows: TGTGCCAGCAGCCCACCGACAGGGCTAGGGACTGAAGCTTTCTTT.

This clonotype occurred a few times. The rearrangement joins TRBV25-1 to TRBJ1-1; D unresolved. CDR1 is MGHDK and CDR2 is SYGVNS in the germline V gene. The V and J ends lost 8 bases and 11 bases respectively, with 12 bases between them. The CDR3 loop spans 10 amino acids. The CDR3 reads CASGRDWAFF. CDR3 nucleotides: TGTGCCAGCGGGCGGGATTGGGCTTTCTTT.

The table lists this clonotype with a few counts. This sequence joins TRBV6-5 and TRBJ2-1; D remains ambiguous. The length of the CDR3 is 15 residues. The V gene lost 0 bases and the J gene lost 4 bases, with 10 bases spanning the gap. Germline-derived CDR1 and CDR2 are MNHEY and SVGAGI. The CDR3: CASSYSGLVYNEQFF. Here the CDR3 DNA reads TGTGCCAGCAGTTACTCAGGGCTCGTGTACAATGAGCAGTTCTTC.

The chain is built from TRBV6-2 or TRBV6-3 and TRBJ1-1; D not certain. V was shortened by 7 bases and J by 4 bases, with 7 bases between the two germline ends. The CDR3 is 11 residues long. Germline CDR1 and CDR2: MNHEY and SVGEGT. DNA for the CDR3: TGTGCCAGCAAGGAATTCACTGAAGCTTTCTTT. Translation gives CASKEFTEAFF.

This clonotype has a handful of counts. The V gene is TRBV10-3, the J gene TRBJ1-6, with TRBD1 matching over 9 bases. Germline V gene data show CDR1 as ENHRY and CDR2 as SYGVKD. Germline trimming cut 3 bases from V and 10 bases from J; bases unmatched to any gene: 10. The CDR3 consists of 16 residues. CDR3 residues: CAISDRRQGEGSPLHF. The CDR3 DNA reads as TGTGCCATCAGTGACCGGAGACAGGGGGAAGGATCACCCCTCCACTTT.

This clonotype was observed at least ten times. The V gene is TRBV3-1, the J gene TRBJ1-6; D is unclear. The CDR3 extends over 14 amino acids. Germline V lookup: CDR1 LGHDT, CDR2 YNNKEL (reference sequence). Between the trimmed V and J ends, which lost 4 bases and 7 bases, there was a span of 11 bases. CDR3 in DNA: TGTGCCAGCAGCCCGAACCCGGGCAATTCACCCCTCCACTTT. Its translation: CASSPNPGNSPLHF.

The chain couples TRBV7-8 to TRBJ2-1; TRBD2 matches 10 bases. CDR3 length: 17 amino acids. The germline CDR1 and CDR2 sequences are SGHVS and FQNEAQ. J lost 1 base, V lost 10 bases, and 13 bases had no gene match. The CDR3 sequence: CATFKRGGSVSYNEQFF. The CDR3 region has the DNA TGTGCCACGTTTAAGCGGGGGGGCTCAGTTTCCTACAATGAGCAGTTCTTC.

This clonotype was picked up a small number of times. V and J are TRBV18 and TRBJ1-1; a possible D gene is TRBD1 (6 bases). CDR3 size: 12 residues. Germline values: CDR1 KGHSH, CDR2 LQKENI. V was cut by 3 bases and J by 10 bases, with 12 bases left in between. CDR3 coding DNA: TGTGCCAGCTCACCCCAGGGGTTCGCAGCTTTCTTT. This encodes CASSPQGFAAFF.